This T cell receptor beta chain was captured in a study of blood T cell repertoires in COVID-19. Study-level information: Samples representing acute and convalescent COVID-19 were sourced from the United States, Italy and Spain.

Followed over time, Seattle patients had been enrolled while infection was active. Authors' processing steps: Cell counts per sample came from amplifying reference gene primers. Only in-frame clones appear in the TCRdb table, and some are missing; sequencing was by immunoSEQ multiplex PCR. That table furnishes V, J and clone size, whereas the DNA furnished D and trimming. The table has hundreds of thousands of clones, roughly 88% seen once; the top ten hold about 10%. The CDR3 loop spans 13 amino acids. With V trimmed by 6 bases and J by 0 bases, 0 bases remained unmatched. The receptor was isolated from a woman aged 70 to 79 with COVID-19, enrolled during active disease. The sample taken for sequencing was peripheral blood. The chain has TRBV12-3 or TRBV12-4 and TRBJ2-3; TRBD2 aligns across 7 bases. CDR3 loop: CASRAGSTDTQYF. The CDR3 nucleotides are TGTGCCAGCAGAGCGGGGAGCACAGATACGCAGTATTTT.